This T cell receptor beta chain was found in a study of T-cell memory formation after mild COVID-19. General study results and limits: Clones contracting day 15 to 85 were balanced CD4/CD8; later expanders leaned CD4+.

The CDR3 contains 15 residues. Trimming cost V 3 bases and J 2 bases, with 14 bases left between them. CDR1 and CDR2 (germline): SGHRS, YFSETQ. This clonotype appeared many times. The antigen remains unidentified. TCR alpha and TCR beta cDNA libraries with sample barcodes and UMIs came from 5'RACE using constant-segment primers. TCRdb recomputed calls from the 5' RACE reads with MiXCR, one row per CDR3 protein. The sample has more than 450,000 distinct CDR3 sequences; about a sixth are singletons. This TCR came from an adult woman who had mild COVID-19 (a few samples of this study predate the infection). Cell type and time point are not known. The chain joins TRBV5-1 to TRBJ1-1; D unresolved. The sequencing sample was made of PBMCs or a T cell subset sorted from them (not recorded which). This CDR3 is CASSYKEVVNTEAFF. The CDR3 bases are TGCGCCAGCAGCTATAAAGAGGTGGTCAACACTGAAGCTTTCTTT.